The 14 T cell receptor beta chains below were found in one sample sequenced in a study of T cell responses to AZD1222 COVID-19 vaccine. Here immunoSEQ multiplex PCR was the method, and the copy in TCRdb shows in-frame clones only, minus some. The sample has 130,000 or so clones, approximately 92% seen once. This specimen consisted of peripheral blood, obtained 28 days after the second dose of the MenACWY control vaccine. The receptors stem from an adult who received the MenACWY meningococcal vaccine as a control.

This chain uses TRBV25-1 with TRBJ2-7, with D perhaps given as TRBD1 or TRBD2 (7 bases each). There are 14 residues in the CDR3. Trimming stripped 3 bases from V and 0 bases from J, with 9 bases between. CDR1 is MGHDK, CDR2 SYGVNS, per germline. Here the CDR3 DNA reads TGTGCCAGCAGTGACAGGGGGGGCTCCTACGAGCAGTACTTC. Amino acids: CASSDRGGSYEQYF.

The rearrangement uses TRBV29-1 and TRBJ2-1, with 14 bases matching TRBD2. V trimming: 6 bases; J trimming: 6 bases; junction bases outside the gene matches: 7. CDR1 and CDR2 (germline): SQVTM, ANQGSEA. This CDR3 has 15 amino acids. CDR3 sequence reads: CSVGSGTSGSNEQFF. CDR3 coding DNA: TGCAGCGTAGGTTCCGGGACTAGCGGGAGCAATGAGCAGTTCTTC.

The chain has TRBV4-1 and TRBJ1-3, with D perhaps matching TRBD1 (5 bases). V shed 2 bases and J shed 3 bases, with 11 bases lying between them. The CDR3 contains 15 residues. CDR1 and CDR2 from the germline V gene are MGHRA and YSYEKL. The CDR3 DNA follows: TGCGCCAGCAGCCAATCTACAGGACTTGGAAACACCATATATTTT. Its protein product is CASSQSTGLGNTIYF.

The J gene is TRBJ2-5, the V gene TRBV7-6, with 9 bases aligning to TRBD2. V was clipped by 2 bases and J by 0 bases; unmatched bases: 10. The CDR3 length is 18 residues. Per the germline V gene, CDR1 is SGHVS and CDR2 is FNYEAQ. CDR3 sequence: CASSLMSPSGTYQETQYF. The CDR3 bases are TGTGCCAGCAGCTTAATGTCCCCTAGCGGGACCTACCAAGAGACCCAGTACTTC.

The DNA of the CDR3 is TGCGCCAGCAGCCATCGGCAGGCGGGGGGGCTCGGGAGGGAGCTGTTTTTT. It yields the protein CASSHRQAGGLGRELFF. The chain combines TRBV4-3 with TRBJ2-2; 9 bases are a match to TRBD2. The germline V gene encodes CDR1 LGHNA and CDR2 YSLEER. This CDR3 is 17 amino acids long. V gave up 3 bases and J gave up 9 bases; unmatched junction bases: 14.

The V gene is TRBV7-9, the J gene TRBJ1-2; TRBD1 might be the D (5 bases). The germline V gene has CDR1 SEHNR and CDR2 FQNEAQ (reference sequence). Trimming shortened V by 4 bases and J by 6 bases, and 9 bases separated the two germline ends. CDR3 length: 12 amino acids. The CDR3 here is CASSWGTDGYTF. CDR3 sequence (DNA): TGTGCCAGCAGCTGGGGGACGGATGGCTACACCTTC.

The chain carries TRBV9 and TRBJ2-5, with no clear D. CDR1 is SGDLS and CDR2 is YYNGEE in the germline V gene. The length of the CDR3 is 12 residues. The V end was cut by 0 bases, the J end by 4 bases, with 4 bases between. In DNA, the CDR3 is TGTGCCAGCAGCGTAGTAGGAGAGACCCAGTACTTC. Protein sequence: CASSVVGETQYF. Full variable domain (rest looked up from reference TRBV9 and TRBJ2-5): DSGVTQTPKHLITATGQRVTLRCSPRSGDLSVYWYQQSLDQGLQFLIQYYNGEERAKGNILERFSAQQFPDLHSELNLSSLELGDSALYFCASSVVGETQYFGPGTRLLVL.

The V call is TRBV19, the J call TRBJ1-3; maybe TRBD1 (5 bases). Between the trimmed V and J ends, which lost 10 bases and 0 bases, there was a span of 16 bases. This CDR3 is built from 15 residues. CDR1 LNHDA and CDR2 SQIVND come from the germline V gene (reference sequence). The CDR3 sequence: CATGRQLASGNTIYF. Written as DNA, the CDR3 is TGTGCCACCGGAAGACAGCTCGCCTCTGGAAACACCATATATTTT.

The rearrangement links TRBV7-3 to TRBJ2-1; 11 nucleotides line up with TRBD1. The V and J ends lost 3 bases and 6 bases, in that order; junction bases with no gene match: 1. Germline-derived CDR1 and CDR2 are SGHTA and FQGTGA. There are 14 residues in the CDR3. This CDR3 is CASSFGQGANEQFF. CDR3 DNA: TGTGCCAGCAGCTTTGGACAGGGGGCCAATGAGCAGTTCTTC. Supplemented by reference TRBV7-3 and TRBJ2-1, the full variable domain reads GAGVSQTPSNKVTEKGKYVELRCDPISGHTALYWYRQSLGQGPEFLIYFQGTGAADDSGLPNDRFFAVRPEGSVSTLKIQRTERGDSAVYLCASSFGQGANEQFFGPGTRLTVL.

The chain recombines TRBV27 with TRBJ2-1; no firm D call. The CDR3 runs 15 residues. Between the trimmed V and J ends, which lost 5 bases and 0 bases, there was a span of 11 bases. The germline V gene has CDR1 MNHEY and CDR2 SMNVEV (reference sequence). This chain's CDR3 is CASSKYDYSYNEQFF. The CDR3 DNA reads TGTGCCAGCAGTAAGTACGATTACTCCTACAATGAGCAGTTCTTC.

V gene TRBV11-3 combines with J gene TRBJ1-4; 8 bases agree with TRBD1. Germline CDR1 SGHNT, CDR2 YENEEA. With V trimmed by 11 bases and J by 8 bases, 10 bases remained unmatched. The CDR3 totals 13 residues. CDR3 nucleotides: TGTGCCGGATACCGGGACAGGCTGGAAAAACTGTTTTTT. Its translation is CAGYRDRLEKLFF.

This clone appeared once. The rearrangement joins TRBV29-1 to TRBJ1-5, with unresolved D. The CDR3 is made up of 13 amino acids. Germline-derived CDR1 and CDR2 are SQVTM and ANQGSEA. Trimming removed 4 bases from V and 6 bases from J, with 13 bases in between. The CDR3 region is CSVGTDATQPQHF. In DNA form, the CDR3 reads TGCAGCGTTGGCACGGATGCAACTCAGCCCCAGCATTTT.

V and J are TRBV18 and TRBJ1-4; D not resolved. Trimming shortened V by 0 bases and J by 8 bases, and 13 bases separated the two germline ends. The germline V gene has CDR1 KGHSH and CDR2 LQKENI. The CDR3 consists of 15 residues. The CDR3 region has the DNA TGTGCCAGCTCACCACCTCCTGAGGGAGGAGAAAAACTGTTTTTT. It yields the protein CASSPPPEGGEKLFF.

The chain recombines TRBV28 with TRBJ1-3, with a weak D call TRBD1 (6 bases). CDR1 and CDR2 from the germline V gene are MDHEN and SYDVKM. V was pared by 7 bases and J by 4 bases, with 23 bases between. The CDR3 extends over 17 amino acids. The CDR3 is CASIGVGWGATGNTIYF. The CDR3 nucleotides are TGTGCCAGCATCGGCGTCGGGTGGGGGGCGACGGGAAACACCATATATTTT.